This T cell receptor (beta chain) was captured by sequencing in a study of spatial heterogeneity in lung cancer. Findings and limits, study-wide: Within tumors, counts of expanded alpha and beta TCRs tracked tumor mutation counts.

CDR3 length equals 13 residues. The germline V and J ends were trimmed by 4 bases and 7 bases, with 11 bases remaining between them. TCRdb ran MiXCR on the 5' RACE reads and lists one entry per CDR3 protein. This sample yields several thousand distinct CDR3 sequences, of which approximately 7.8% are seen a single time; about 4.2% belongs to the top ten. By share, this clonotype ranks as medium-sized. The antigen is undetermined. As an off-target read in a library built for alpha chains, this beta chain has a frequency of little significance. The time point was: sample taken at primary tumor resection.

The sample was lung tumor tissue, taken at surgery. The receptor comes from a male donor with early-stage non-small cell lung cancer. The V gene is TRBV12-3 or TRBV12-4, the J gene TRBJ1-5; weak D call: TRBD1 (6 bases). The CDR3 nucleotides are TGTGCCAGCAGTTCAGCAGGGGTGCAGCCCCAGCATTTT. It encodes CASSSAGVQPQHF.